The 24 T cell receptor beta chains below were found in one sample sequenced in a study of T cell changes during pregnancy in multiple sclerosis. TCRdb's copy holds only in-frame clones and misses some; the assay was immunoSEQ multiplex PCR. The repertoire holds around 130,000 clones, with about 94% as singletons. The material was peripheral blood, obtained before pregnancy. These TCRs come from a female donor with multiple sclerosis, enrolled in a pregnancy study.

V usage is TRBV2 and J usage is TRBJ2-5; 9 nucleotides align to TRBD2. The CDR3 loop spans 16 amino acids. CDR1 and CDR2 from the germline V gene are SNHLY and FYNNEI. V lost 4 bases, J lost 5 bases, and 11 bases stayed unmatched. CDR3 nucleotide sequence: TGTGCCAGCAGTGGGATGGGGCGGGGGGGCCGGGAGACCCAGTACTTC. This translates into CASSGMGRGGRETQYF.

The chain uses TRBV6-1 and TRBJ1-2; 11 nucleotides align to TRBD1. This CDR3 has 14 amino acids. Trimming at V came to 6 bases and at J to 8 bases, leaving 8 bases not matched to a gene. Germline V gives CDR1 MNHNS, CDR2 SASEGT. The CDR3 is CASSFGQGAQGYTF. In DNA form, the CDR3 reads TGTGCCAGCAGCTTTGGACAGGGGGCGCAAGGCTACACCTTC.

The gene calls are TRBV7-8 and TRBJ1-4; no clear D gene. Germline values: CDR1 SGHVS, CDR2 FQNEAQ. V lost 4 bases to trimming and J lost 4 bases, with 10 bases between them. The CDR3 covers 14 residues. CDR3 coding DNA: TGTGCCAGCAGCTCCGGCAGGAATAATGAAAAACTGTTTTTT. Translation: CASSSGRNNEKLFF.

The CDR3 DNA follows: TGTGCCAGCAGTGAAGCCGGGACTAGCGGGGCCCCCTACAATGAGCAGTTCTTC. It codes for CASSEAGTSGAPYNEQFF. The chain carries TRBV2 and TRBJ2-1; 13 bases are a match to TRBD2. This CDR3 has 18 residues. Germline CDR1 is SNHLY and CDR2 is FYNNEI. Losses at the gene ends were 0 bases for V and 2 bases for J; bases not matched to a gene: 4. The whole variable domain, filled in from reference TRBV2 and TRBJ2-1, reads EPEVTQTPSHQVTQMGQEVILRCVPISNHLYFYWYRQILGQKVEFLVSFYNNEISEKSEIFDDQFSVERPDGSNFTLKIRSTKLEDSAMYFCASSEAGTSGAPYNEQFFGPGTRLTVL.

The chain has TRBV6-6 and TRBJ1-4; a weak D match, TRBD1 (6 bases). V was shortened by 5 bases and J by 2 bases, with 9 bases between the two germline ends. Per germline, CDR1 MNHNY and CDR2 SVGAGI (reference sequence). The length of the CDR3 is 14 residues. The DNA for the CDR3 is TGTGCCAGCAGTGCAGGGGCTACTAATGAAAAACTGTTTTTT. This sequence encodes CASSAGATNEKLFF.

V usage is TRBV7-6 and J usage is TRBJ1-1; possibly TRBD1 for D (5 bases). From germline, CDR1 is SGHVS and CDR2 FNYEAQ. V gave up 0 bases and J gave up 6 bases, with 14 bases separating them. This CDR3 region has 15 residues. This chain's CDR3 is CASSLARGARAEAFF. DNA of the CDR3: TGTGCCAGCAGCTTAGCGCGCGGGGCCAGAGCTGAAGCTTTCTTT.

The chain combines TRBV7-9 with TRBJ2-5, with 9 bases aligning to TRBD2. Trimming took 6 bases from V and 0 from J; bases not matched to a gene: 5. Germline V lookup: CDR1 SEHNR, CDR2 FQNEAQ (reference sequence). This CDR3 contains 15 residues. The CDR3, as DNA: TGTGCCAGCAGTATTAGCGGGGGATACCAAGAGACCCAGTACTTC. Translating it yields CASSISGGYQETQYF.

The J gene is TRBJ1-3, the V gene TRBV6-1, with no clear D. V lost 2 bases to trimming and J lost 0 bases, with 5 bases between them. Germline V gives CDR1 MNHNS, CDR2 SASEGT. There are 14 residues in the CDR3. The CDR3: CASSEWSSGNTIYF. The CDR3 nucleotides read TGTGCCAGCAGTGAATGGAGCTCTGGAAACACCATATATTTT.

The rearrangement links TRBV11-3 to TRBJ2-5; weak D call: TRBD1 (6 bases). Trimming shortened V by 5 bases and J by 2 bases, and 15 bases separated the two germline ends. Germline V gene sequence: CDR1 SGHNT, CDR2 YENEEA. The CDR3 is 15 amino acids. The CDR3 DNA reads TGTGCCAGCAGCCCCCGGGACACTCCTCAAGAGACCCAGTACTTC. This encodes CASSPRDTPQETQYF. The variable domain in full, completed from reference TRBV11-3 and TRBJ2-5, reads EAGVVQSPRYKIIEKKQPVAFWCNPISGHNTLYWYLQNLGQGPELLIRYENEEAVDDSQLPKDRFSAERLKGVDSTLKIQPAELGDSAVYLCASSPRDTPQETQYFGPGTRLLVL.

CDR3 sequence: CASSLLQGMEEQYF. DNA of the CDR3: TGTGCCAGCAGCTTACTACAGGGGATGGAAGAGCAGTACTTC. V and J are TRBV5-4 and TRBJ2-7, with 7 bases that match TRBD1. The CDR3 runs 14 residues. CDR1 SGHNT and CDR2 YYREEE come from the germline V gene (reference sequence). The V segment lost 2 bases and the J segment 7 bases; nucleotides outside the gene matches: 9.

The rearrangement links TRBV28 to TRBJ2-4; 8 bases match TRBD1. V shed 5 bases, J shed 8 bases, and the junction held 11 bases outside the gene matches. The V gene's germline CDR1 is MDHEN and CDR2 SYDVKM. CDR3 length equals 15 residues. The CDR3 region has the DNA TGTGCCAGCAGTCCACGTAAGACAGGGGCGGACATTCAGTACTTC. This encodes CASSPRKTGADIQYF.

The CDR3 sequence is CASSSFGGSNQPQHF. The DNA for the CDR3 is TGTGCCAGTAGTTCTTTTGGGGGGAGCAATCAGCCCCAGCATTTT. The V and J genes are TRBV19 and TRBJ1-5; weak D call: TRBD1 (5 bases). Trimming took off 5 bases at V and 1 base at J, with 12 bases between the two ends. This CDR3 is 15 amino acids long. Germline V lookup: CDR1 LNHDA, CDR2 SQIVND (reference sequence).

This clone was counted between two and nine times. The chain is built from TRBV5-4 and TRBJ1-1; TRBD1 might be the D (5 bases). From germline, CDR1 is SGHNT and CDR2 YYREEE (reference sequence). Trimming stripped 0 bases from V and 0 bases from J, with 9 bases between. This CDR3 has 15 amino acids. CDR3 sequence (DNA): TGTGCCAGCAGCTTGGCCCAGGGATTGAACACTGAAGCTTTCTTT. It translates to CASSLAQGLNTEAFF. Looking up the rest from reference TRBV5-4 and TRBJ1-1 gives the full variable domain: ETGVTQSPTHLIKTRGQQVTLRCSSQSGHNTVSWYQQALGQGPQFIFQYYREEENGRGNFPPRFSGLQFPNYSSELNVNALELDDSALYLCASSLAQGLNTEAFFGQGTRLTVV.

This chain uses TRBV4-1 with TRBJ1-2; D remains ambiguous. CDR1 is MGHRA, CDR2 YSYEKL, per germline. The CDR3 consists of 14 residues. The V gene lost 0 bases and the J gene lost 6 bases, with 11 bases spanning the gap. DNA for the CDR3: TGCGCCAGCAGCCAAGAGCCGGAGGGTCATGGCTACACCTTC. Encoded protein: CASSQEPEGHGYTF.

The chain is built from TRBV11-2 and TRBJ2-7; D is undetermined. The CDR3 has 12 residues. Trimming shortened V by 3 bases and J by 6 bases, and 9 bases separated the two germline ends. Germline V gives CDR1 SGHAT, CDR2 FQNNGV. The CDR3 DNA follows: TGTGCCAGCAGCTTTCAGTCCCCCGAGCAGTACTTC. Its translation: CASSFQSPEQYF.

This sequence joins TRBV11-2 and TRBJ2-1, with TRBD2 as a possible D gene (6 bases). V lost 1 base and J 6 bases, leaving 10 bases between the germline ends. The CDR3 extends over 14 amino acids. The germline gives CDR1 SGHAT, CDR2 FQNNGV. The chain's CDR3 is CASSLVVGSNEQFF. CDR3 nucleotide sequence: TGTGCCAGCAGCTTAGTTGTCGGGAGCAATGAGCAGTTCTTC.

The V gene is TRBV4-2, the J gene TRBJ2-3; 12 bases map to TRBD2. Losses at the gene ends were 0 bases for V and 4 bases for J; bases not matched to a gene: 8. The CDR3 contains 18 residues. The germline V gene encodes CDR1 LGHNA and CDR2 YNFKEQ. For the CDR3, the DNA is TGTGCCAGCAGCCAAGATTTCCTAGCGGGGGGGGCGCCAGATACGCAGTATTTT. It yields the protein CASSQDFLAGGAPDTQYF.

CDR3 residues: CASSPDRVNTEAFF. CDR3 sequence (DNA): TGTGCCAGCAGCCCGGACAGAGTGAACACTGAAGCTTTCTTT. J is TRBJ1-1 and V is TRBV7-8, with TRBD1 as a possible D gene (6 bases). In germline, CDR1 is SGHVS, CDR2 FQNEAQ. This CDR3 contains 14 residues. V lost 5 bases, J lost 0 bases, and 10 bases lay in between.

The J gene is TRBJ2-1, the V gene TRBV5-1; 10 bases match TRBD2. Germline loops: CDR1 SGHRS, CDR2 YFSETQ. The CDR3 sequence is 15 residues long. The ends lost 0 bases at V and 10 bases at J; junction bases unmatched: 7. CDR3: CASSLASGGPREQFF. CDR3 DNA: TGCGCCAGCAGCTTGGCTAGCGGGGGCCCCAGAGAGCAGTTCTTC.

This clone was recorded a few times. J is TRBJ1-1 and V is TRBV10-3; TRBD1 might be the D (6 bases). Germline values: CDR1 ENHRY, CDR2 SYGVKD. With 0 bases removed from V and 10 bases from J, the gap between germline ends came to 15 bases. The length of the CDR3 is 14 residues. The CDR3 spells CAISESGVAQGAFF. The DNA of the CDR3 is TGTGCCATCAGTGAGTCGGGGGTTGCACAGGGAGCTTTCTTT.

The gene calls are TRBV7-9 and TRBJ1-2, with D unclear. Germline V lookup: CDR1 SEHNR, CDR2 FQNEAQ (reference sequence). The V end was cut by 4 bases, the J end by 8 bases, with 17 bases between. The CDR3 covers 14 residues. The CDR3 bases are TGTGCCAGCAGCTCCCGGCTTATCGGAGGCGGCTACACCTTC. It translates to CASSSRLIGGGYTF.

CDR3 amino acids: CASSLGLAGRETQYF. The CDR3 DNA reads as TGTGCCAGCAGCTTAGGACTAGCGGGGCGGGAGACCCAGTACTTC. V gene TRBV11-2 combines with J gene TRBJ2-5; 11 positions agree with TRBD2. Germline V gene data show CDR1 as SGHAT and CDR2 as FQNNGV. The CDR3 totals 15 residues. V lost 1 base, J lost 5 bases, and 3 bases stayed unmatched.

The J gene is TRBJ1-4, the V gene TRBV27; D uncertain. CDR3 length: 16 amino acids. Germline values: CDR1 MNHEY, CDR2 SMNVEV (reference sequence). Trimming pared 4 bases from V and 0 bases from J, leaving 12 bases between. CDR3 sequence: CASSSRREATNEKLFF. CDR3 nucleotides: TGTGCCAGCAGTTCACGGAGAGAGGCAACTAATGAAAAACTGTTTTTT.

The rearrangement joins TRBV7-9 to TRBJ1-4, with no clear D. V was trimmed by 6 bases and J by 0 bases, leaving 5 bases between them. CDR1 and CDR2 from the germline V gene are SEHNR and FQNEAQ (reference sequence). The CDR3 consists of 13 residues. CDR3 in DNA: TGTGCCAGCAGTAGATCAACTAATGAAAAACTGTTTTTT. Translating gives CASSRSTNEKLFF.